This T cell receptor (beta chain) was profiled in a study of blood T cells in healthy people across ages (dated by TCRdb to the mid-2010s). General notes on the study: In model experiments, template switching captured roughly one uniquely barcoded TCR beta cDNA molecule for every two T cells. For two donors (one aged 18 to 30 and one aged 80 or older), the study analyzed two additional independent replicas of 1 million unique cDNA reads from the same blood draw. Donors were grouped into four age groups: young (average 16 years), middle-aged (about 38), aged (about 60) and long-lived (just over 80). To avoid experimental bias, donors of different ages were randomly spread across the sequencing lanes. Age-related changes in TCR beta repertoire diversity were measured in the study by deep sequencing normalized with unique cDNA molecular identifiers. Overall study outcomes, separate from this receptor: The percentage of naive T cells measured by flow cytometry correlated strongly with observed TCR beta diversity. Because the CMV infection status of the donors was unknown, age-related changes in expanded clonotypes may potentially have been confounded. Because profiling used bulk unsorted PBMCs, naive and antigen-experienced compartments could not be compared conclusively. Compared with the aged group, more naive CD4+ T cells, fewer expanded clones and increased TCR diversity were shown by the long-lived group, suggesting age selection. Total diversity estimates from one million sequenced T cells were considered lower bounds and underestimates. As age increased, observed TCR beta diversity per million T cells dropped in a roughly linear way, and a significant reduction was already evident by age roughly 40.

The donors were roughly 39 Caucasian individuals from Russia, aged roughly 6 to 100 years, who were systemically healthy. Each donor gave 8 to 10 milliliters of peripheral blood, drawn into EDTA-treated Vacutainer tubes. Ficoll-Paque density-gradient centrifugation was used to isolate PBMCs, with at least 6 million per sample. Total RNA, at least 5 micrograms per sample, was extracted from PBMCs with Trizol reagent. For every donor, flow cytometry on a PBMC aliquot measured the percentage of naive CD45RAhigh/CD27high T cells. This clonotype was counted only a few times. The antigen it recognizes is unknown. Nothing much larger sits one base from this clone, and base qualities are not available. Deletion took 8 bases off V and 6 bases off J, with a span of 22 bases between the germline ends. Sequences SNHLY (CDR1) and FYNNEI (CDR2) are obtained from the germline V gene. From its cysteine to its phenylalanine, the CDR3 spans 15 amino acids. CDR3 DNA only is kept here, 45 bases in frame from base 1.

The library was prepared using 5' RACE. The data were produced on an Illumina HiSeq 2500. A second roughly 6 to 12 cycle PCR used a sample-barcoded 5' primer and a J-beta primer mix. A unique molecular identifier was introduced onto each TCR beta cDNA molecule by a template-switch 5' adaptor carrying 12 random nucleotides. Each sample yielded at least 2.5 million CDR3-containing paired-end reads. All of the RNA was converted into first-strand cDNA using the Mint cDNA synthesis kit, with a TRBC-specific oligonucleotide serving as the primer. Following uracil-DNA glycosylase treatment, a first 18-cycle PCR with universal primers M1SS and BC2_uni_R was performed on all cDNA. The study's own analysis went as follows. Normalization of each sample was performed by random selection of 1 million high-quality reads, each carrying a distinct molecular identifier. Instead of being binned into consensus sequences, reads with shared molecular identifiers were discarded. CDR3 identification, clonotype clustering and error correction used MiTCR with a Q25 quality threshold and the strictest error-elimination algorithm. A nonparametric unseen species model using Euler transformation provided a lower-bound estimate of total TCR beta diversity. Using fastp at Q25 and MiXCR, TCRdb reprocessed the public reads and kept productive beta chains. Every CDR3 protein is listed once, alongside the most common genes and DNA of its rows. None of the V and J calls come from the authors' own analysis; TCRdb made them. The sample includes about 720,000 distinct CDR3 sequences, with 22% observed a single time. The ten largest clonotypes hold around a fifth of the sample.

The clonotype was recovered from a man in his 70s in good health. This chain is built from TRBV2 and TRBJ1-2, with TRBD1 as a weak D call on 5 bases. The specimen was blood. Here the CDR3 is given as CASALVGQGTNGYTF. At the DNA level, the sequence is TGTGCCAGCGCCCTCGTGGGGCAGGGAACGAATGGCTACACCTTC. The reference TRBV2 and TRBJ1-2 proteins fill in what lies around the CDR3, so the full variable domain reads EPEVTQTPSHQVTQMGQEVILRCVPISNHLYFYWYRQILGQKVEFLVSFYNNEISEKSEIFDDQFSVERPDGSNFTLKIRSTKLEDSAMYFCASALVGQGTNGYTFGSGTRLTVV.